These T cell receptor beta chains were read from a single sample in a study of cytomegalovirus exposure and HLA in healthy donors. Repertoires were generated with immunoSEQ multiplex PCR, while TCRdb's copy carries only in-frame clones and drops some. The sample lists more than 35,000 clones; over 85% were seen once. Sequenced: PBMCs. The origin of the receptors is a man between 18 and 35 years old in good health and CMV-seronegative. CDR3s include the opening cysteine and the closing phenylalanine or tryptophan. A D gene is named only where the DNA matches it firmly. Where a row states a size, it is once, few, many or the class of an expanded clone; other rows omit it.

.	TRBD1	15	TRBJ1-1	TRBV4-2	CASSPDRQGRTEAFF	TGTGCCAGCAGCCCTGATAGACAGGGGCGGACTGAAGCTTTCTTT
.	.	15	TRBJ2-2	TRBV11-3	CASSASGSNTGELFF	TGTGCCAGCAGCGCCAGCGGGTCTAACACCGGGGAGCTGTTTTTT
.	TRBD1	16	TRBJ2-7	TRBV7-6	CASSSAAGQGSGEQYF	TGTGCCAGCAGCTCAGCTGCCGGACAGGGGTCAGGCGAGCAGTACTTC
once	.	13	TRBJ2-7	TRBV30	CAWRGLPPYEQYF	TGTGCCTGGAGGGGACTCCCCCCCTACGAGCAGTACTTC
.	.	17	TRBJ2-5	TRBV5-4	CASSLAAPARWEETQYF	TGTGCCAGCAGCTTGGCCGCTCCAGCTAGGTGGGAAGAGACCCAGTACTTC
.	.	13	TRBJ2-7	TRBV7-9	CASSLGGRGEQYF	TGTGCCAGCAGCTTAGGGGGAAGGGGCGAGCAGTACTTC
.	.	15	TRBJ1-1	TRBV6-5	CASSSPGQPNTEAFF	TGTGCCAGCAGTTCTCCAGGGCAGCCGAACACTGAAGCTTTCTTT
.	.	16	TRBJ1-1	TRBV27	CASTSLRSGRATEAFF	TGTGCCAGCACTAGTTTACGGAGCGGCCGGGCCACTGAAGCTTTCTTT
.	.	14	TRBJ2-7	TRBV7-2	CASSSRLEGYEQYF	TGTGCCAGCAGCTCAAGACTAGAGGGGTACGAGCAGTACTTC
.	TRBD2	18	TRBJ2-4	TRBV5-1	CASSLNAGGELAKNIQYF	TGCGCCAGCAGCTTGAATGCGGGAGGGGAGCTAGCCAAAAACATTCAGTACTTC
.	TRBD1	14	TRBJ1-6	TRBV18	CASSLRDRDSPLHF	TGTGCCAGCTCACTCCGGGACAGGGACTCACCCCTCCACTTT
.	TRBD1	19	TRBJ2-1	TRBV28	CASIPNGAPLGTGNNEQFF	TGTGCCAGCATCCCTAACGGGGCCCCGCTCGGGACAGGGAACAATGAGCAGTTCTTC
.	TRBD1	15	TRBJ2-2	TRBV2	CASSEMTGEGGELFF	TGTGCCAGCAGTGAGATGACAGGGGAAGGCGGGGAGCTGTTTTTT
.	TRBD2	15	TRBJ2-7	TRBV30	CAWSVPTSGRNEQYF	TGTGCCTGGAGTGTACCTACTAGCGGGAGGAACGAGCAGTACTTC
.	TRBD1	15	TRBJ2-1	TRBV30	CAWSGQGPSYNEQFF	TGTGCCTGGAGTGGACAGGGTCCCTCCTACAATGAGCAGTTCTTC
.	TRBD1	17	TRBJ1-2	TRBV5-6	CASSGFPDRGGNYGYTF	TGTGCCAGCAGCGGATTTCCGGACAGGGGTGGAAACTATGGCTACACCTTC
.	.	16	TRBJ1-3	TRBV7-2	CASSRYGRGSGNTIYF	TGTGCCAGCAGCCGTTATGGCAGGGGCTCTGGAAACACCATATATTTT
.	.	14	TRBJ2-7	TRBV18	CASSPLVESYEQYF	TGTGCCAGCTCACCCTTAGTCGAATCCTACGAGCAGTACTTC
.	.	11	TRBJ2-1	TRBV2	CASGPDNEQFF	TGTGCCAGCGGGCCGGACAATGAGCAGTTCTTC
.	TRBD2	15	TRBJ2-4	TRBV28	CASTSGSFSKNIQYF	TGTGCCAGCACAAGCGGGAGTTTCTCCAAAAACATTCAGTACTTC
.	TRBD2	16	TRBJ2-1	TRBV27	CASSLSAASGTNEQFF	TGTGCCAGCAGTTTATCGGCGGCTAGCGGAACTAATGAGCAGTTCTTC
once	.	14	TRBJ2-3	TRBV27	CASSFSLSTDTQYF	TGTGCCAGCAGTTTCTCGCTAAGCACAGATACGCAGTATTTT
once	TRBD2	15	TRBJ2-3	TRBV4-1	CASSQPSGRTDTQYF	TGCGCCAGCAGCCAGCCTAGCGGCCGAACAGATACGCAGTATTTT
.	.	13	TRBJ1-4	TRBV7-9	CASSSPVNEKLFF	TGTGCCAGCAGCTCCCCAGTTAATGAAAAACTGTTTTTT
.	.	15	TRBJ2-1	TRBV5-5	CASSFEPVAYNEQFF	TGTGCCAGCAGCTTCGAGCCGGTCGCCTACAATGAGCAGTTCTTC
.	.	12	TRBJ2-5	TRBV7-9	CASSPEAETQYF	TGTGCCAGCAGCCCAGAGGCCGAGACCCAGTACTTC
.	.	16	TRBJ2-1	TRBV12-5	CASGSAGRNPHNEQFF	TGTGCTAGTGGTTCGGCAGGTCGAAACCCCCACAATGAGCAGTTCTTC
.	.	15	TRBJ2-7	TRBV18	CASSPRIESSYEQYF	TGTGCCAGCTCACCCCGCATAGAGAGCTCCTACGAGCAGTACTTC
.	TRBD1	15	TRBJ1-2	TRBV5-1	CASSRLEPTGNGYTF	TGCGCCAGCAGCAGACTGGAACCGACAGGGAATGGCTACACCTTC
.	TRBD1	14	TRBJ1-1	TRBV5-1	CASSKAGTETEAFF	TGCGCCAGCAGCAAAGCCGGGACAGAAACTGAAGCTTTCTTT
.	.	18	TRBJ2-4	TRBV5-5	CASSLFNGGPLAKNIQYF	TGTGCCAGCAGCTTGTTTAACGGAGGGCCTCTAGCCAAAAACATTCAGTACTTC
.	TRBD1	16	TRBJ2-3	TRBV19	CASSLRQGAVADTQYF	TGTGCCAGTAGTCTCCGACAGGGGGCTGTTGCAGATACGCAGTATTTT
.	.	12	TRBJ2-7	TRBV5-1	CASSLSEYEQYF	TGCGCCAGCAGCTTGTCGGAGTACGAGCAGTACTTC
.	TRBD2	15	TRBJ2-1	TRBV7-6	CASSPTSGRDNEQFF	TGTGCCAGCAGCCCTACTAGCGGGAGAGACAATGAGCAGTTCTTC
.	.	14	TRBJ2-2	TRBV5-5	CASSLQQLTGELFF	TGTGCCAGCAGCTTGCAACAGCTCACCGGGGAGCTGTTTTTT
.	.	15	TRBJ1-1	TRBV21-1	CASTPMGGTLTEAFF	TGTGCCAGCACCCCGATGGGAGGGACTCTCACTGAAGCTTTCTTT
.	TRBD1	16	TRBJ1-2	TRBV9	CASSVGGQGDDYGYTF	TGTGCCAGCAGCGTAGGGGGACAGGGAGATGACTATGGCTACACCTTC
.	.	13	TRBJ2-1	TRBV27	CASSFTGGSEQFF	TGTGCCAGCAGTTTCACGGGGGGCAGTGAGCAGTTCTTC
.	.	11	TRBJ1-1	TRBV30	CAWTATARAFF	TGTGCCTGGACCGCCACGGCTAGGGCTTTCTTT
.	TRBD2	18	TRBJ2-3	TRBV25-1	CASSEQAGVGLARDTQYF	TGTGCCAGCAGTGAACAAGCGGGGGTGGGTCTAGCGAGAGATACGCAGTATTTT
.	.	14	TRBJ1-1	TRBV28	CASRGTGTEAEAFF	TGTGCCAGCAGGGGAACAGGAACCGAAGCTGAAGCTTTCTTT
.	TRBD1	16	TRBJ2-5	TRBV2	CASSARQGPYQETQYF	TGTGCCAGCAGTGCCCGACAGGGACCGTACCAAGAGACCCAGTACTTC
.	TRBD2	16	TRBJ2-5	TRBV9	CASSLSEAGSQETQYF	TGTGCCAGCAGCCTGAGTGAAGCGGGAAGCCAAGAGACCCAGTACTTC
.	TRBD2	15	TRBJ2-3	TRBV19	CASLSGSKGTDTQYF	TGTGCCAGCCTTAGCGGGAGCAAGGGCACAGATACGCAGTATTTT
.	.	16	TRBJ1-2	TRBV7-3	CASTKNPPGVGEGYTF	TGTGCCAGCACCAAAAACCCCCCGGGAGTAGGAGAGGGCTACACCTTC
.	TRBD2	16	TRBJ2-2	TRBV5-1	CASSLATSGTTGELFF	TGCGCCAGCAGCTTGGCGACTAGCGGAACCACCGGGGAGCTGTTTTTT
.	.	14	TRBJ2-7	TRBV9	CASGTGRGSYEQYF	TGTGCCAGCGGCACAGGGAGGGGATCATACGAGCAGTACTTC
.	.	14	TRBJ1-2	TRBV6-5	CASSLQGLPYGYTF	TGTGCCAGCAGTCTACAGGGCCTCCCGTATGGCTACACCTTC
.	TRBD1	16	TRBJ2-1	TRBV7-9	CASSLVRQGVDNEQFF	TGTGCCAGCAGCTTAGTCCGACAGGGCGTCGACAATGAGCAGTTCTTC